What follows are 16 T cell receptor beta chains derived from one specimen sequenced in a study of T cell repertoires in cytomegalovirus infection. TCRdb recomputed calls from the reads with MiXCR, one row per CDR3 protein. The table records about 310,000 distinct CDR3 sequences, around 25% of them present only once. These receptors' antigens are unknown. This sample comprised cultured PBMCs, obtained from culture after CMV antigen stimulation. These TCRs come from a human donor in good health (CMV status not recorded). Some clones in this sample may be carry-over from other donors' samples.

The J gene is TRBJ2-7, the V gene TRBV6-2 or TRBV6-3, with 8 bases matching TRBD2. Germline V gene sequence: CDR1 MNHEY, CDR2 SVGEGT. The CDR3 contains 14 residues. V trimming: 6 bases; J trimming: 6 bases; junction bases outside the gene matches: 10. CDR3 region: CASRAPGLVSEQYF. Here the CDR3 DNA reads TGTGCCAGCAGAGCGCCGGGACTAGTATCCGAGCAGTACTTC.

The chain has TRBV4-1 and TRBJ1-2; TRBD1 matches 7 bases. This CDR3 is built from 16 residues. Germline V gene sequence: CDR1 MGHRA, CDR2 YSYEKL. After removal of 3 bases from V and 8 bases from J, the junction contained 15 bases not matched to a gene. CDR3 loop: CASSHGEGQLHRGYTF. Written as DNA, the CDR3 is TGCGCCAGCAGCCACGGGGAGGGACAGCTCCACCGGGGCTACACCTTC.

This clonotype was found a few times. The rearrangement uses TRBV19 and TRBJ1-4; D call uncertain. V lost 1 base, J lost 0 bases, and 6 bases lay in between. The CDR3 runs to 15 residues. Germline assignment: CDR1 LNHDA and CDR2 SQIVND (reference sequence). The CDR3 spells CASSIGRSTNEKLFF. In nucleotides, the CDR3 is TGTGCCAGTAGTATAGGGCGCTCAACTAATGAAAAACTGTTTTTT.

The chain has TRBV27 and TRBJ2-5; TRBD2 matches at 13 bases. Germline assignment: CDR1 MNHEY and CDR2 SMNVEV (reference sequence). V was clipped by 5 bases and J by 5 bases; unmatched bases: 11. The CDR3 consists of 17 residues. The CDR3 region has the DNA TGTGCCAGCAGTCCACGTACTAGCGGGAGGGCCCCCGAGACCCAGTACTTC. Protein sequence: CASSPRTSGRAPETQYF.

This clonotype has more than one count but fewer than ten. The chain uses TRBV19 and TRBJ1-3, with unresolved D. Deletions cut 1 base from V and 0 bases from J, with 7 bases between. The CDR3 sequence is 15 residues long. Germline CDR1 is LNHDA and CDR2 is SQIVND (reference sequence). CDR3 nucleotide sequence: TGTGCCAGTAGTATAGGCACGATCTCTGGAAACACCATATATTTT. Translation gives CASSIGTISGNTIYF.

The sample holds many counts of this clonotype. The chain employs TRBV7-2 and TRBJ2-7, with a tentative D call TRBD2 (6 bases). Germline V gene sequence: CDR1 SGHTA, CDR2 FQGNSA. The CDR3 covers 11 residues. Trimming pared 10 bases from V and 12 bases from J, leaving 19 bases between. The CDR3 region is CATLRWGRPYV. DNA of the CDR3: TGTGCCACCCTCCGGTGGGGGAGGCCGTACGTC.

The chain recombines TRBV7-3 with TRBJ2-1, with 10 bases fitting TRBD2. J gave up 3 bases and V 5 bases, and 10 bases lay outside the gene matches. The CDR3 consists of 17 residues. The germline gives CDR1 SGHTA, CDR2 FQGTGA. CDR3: CASSLYPSGRDYNEQFF. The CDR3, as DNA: TGTGCCAGCAGCCTATACCCTAGCGGGAGAGACTACAATGAGCAGTTCTTC.

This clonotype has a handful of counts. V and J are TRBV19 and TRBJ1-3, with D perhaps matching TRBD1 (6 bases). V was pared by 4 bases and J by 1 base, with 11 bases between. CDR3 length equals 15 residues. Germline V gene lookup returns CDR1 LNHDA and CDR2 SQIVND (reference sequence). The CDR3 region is CASSSTGQSGNTIYF. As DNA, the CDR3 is TGTGCCAGTAGTAGTACCGGACAGTCTGGAAACACCATATATTTT.

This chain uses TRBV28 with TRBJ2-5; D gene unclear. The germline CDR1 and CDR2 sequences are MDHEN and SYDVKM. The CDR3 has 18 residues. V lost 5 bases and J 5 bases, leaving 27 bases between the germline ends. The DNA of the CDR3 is TGTGCCAGCAGTCCTAACCTACATAACTGGGCGTCAAGGGAGACCCAGTACTTC. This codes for CASSPNLHNWASRETQYF. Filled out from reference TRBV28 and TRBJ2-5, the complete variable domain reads DVKVTQSSRYLVKRTGEKVFLECVQDMDHENMFWYRQDPGLGLRLIYFSYDVKMKEKGDIPEGYSVSREKKERFSLILESASTNQTSMYLCASSPNLHNWASRETQYFGPGTRLLVL.

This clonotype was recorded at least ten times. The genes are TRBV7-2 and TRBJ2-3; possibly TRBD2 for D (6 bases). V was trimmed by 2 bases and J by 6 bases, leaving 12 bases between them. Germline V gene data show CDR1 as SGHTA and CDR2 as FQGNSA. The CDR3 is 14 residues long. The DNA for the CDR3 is TGTGCCAGCAGCTTAACGGGAGATATGGATACGCAGTATTTT. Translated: CASSLTGDMDTQYF.

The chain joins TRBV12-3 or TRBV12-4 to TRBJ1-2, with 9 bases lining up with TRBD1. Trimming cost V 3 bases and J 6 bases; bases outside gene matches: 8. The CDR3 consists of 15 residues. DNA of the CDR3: TGTGCCAGCAGTTTTACAGGGGGCGGTTATAATGGCTACACCTTC. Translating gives CASSFTGGGYNGYTF.

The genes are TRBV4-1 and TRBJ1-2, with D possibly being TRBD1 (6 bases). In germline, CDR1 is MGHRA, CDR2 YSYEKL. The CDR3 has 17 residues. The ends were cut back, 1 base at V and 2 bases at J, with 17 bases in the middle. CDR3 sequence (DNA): TGCGCCAGCAGCCAAGTCGGTTCGGCCAGGGGCAACTATGGCTACACCTTC. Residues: CASSQVGSARGNYGYTF.

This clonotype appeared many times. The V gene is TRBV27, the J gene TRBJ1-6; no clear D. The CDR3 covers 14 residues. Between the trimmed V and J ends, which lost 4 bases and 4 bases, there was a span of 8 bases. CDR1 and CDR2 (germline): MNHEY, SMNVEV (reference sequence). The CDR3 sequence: CASSYSSYNSPLHF. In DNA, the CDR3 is TGTGCCAGCAGTTACAGTTCTTATAATTCACCCCTCCACTTT.

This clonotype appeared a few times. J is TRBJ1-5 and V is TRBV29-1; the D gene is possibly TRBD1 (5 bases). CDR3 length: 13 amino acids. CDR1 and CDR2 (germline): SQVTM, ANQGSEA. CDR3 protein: CSVSGSINQPQHF. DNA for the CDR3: TGCAGTGTATCAGGGAGCATCAATCAGCCCCAGCATTTT.

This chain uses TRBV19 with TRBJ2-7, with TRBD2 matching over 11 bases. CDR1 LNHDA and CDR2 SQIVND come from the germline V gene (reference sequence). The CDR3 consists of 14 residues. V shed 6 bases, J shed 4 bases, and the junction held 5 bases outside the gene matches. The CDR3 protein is CASSGTSGLYEQYF. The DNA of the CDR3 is TGTGCCAGTAGCGGGACTAGCGGCCTATACGAGCAGTACTTC.

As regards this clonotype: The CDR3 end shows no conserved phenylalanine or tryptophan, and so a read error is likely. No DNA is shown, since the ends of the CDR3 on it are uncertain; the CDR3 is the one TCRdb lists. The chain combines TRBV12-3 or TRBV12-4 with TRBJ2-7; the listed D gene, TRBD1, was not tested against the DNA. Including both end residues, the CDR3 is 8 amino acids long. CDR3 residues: CASMGGFE.